This T cell receptor (beta chain) was found in a study of T cells in Graves' hyperthyroidism and ophthalmopathy. Whole-study findings and limits: It was a median around seven months before onset that the model predicted ophthalmopathy. Stable hyperthyroidism was separated from ophthalmopathy by a model based on 13 V-J features. Most clonotypes expanded in the thyroid (above 0.001) were also present in blood.

J was trimmed by 5 bases and V by 6 bases; bases with no gene match: 14. The length of the CDR3 is 16 residues. Germline CDR1 DFQATT, CDR2 SNEGSKA (reference sequence). Absence of ophthalmopathy progression within 18 months defined stable Graves' hyperthyroidism. Comments on this clonotype: Its matching antigen is unknown.

Regions amplified from RNA transcripts were the TCR beta CDR3 regions. Researchers ran a first-round RT-PCR on the TCR CDR3 using the HTBI primer set. MiXCR was run by TCRdb on the multiplex PCR reads, yielding one entry per CDR3 protein. The sample consists of about 420,000 distinct CDR3 sequences, roughly 14% of them appearing once. The chain carries TRBV20-1 and TRBJ2-5; TRBD1 matches 11 bases. Sequenced material: blood. The receptor was derived from a young woman with Graves' hyperthyroidism. This chain's CDR3 is CSAKPEDRGQYETQYF. The CDR3 DNA sequence: TGCAGTGCCAAGCCTGAGGACAGGGGGCAGTATGAGACCCAGTACTTC.